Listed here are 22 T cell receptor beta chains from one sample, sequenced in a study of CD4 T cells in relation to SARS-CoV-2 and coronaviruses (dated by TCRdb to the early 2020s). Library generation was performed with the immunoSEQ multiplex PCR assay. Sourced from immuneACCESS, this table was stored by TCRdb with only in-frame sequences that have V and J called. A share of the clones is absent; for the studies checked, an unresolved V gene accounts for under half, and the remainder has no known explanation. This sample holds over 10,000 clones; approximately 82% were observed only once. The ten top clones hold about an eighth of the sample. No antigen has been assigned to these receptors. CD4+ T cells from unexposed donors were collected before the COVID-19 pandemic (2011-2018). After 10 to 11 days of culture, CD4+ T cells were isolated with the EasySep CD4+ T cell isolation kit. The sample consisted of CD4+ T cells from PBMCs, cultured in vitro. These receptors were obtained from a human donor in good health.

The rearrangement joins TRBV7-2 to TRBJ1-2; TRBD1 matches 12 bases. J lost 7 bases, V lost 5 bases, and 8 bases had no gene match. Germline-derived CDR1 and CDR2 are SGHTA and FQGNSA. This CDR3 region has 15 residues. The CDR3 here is CASSPRDRGLSGYTF. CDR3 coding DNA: TGTGCCAGCAGCCCCCGGGACAGGGGGCTGAGTGGCTACACCTTC. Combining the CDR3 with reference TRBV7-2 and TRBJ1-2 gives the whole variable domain GAGVSQSPSNKVTEKGKDVELRCDPISGHTALYWYRQSLGQGLEFLIYFQGNSAPDKSGLPSDRFSAERTGGSVSTLTIQRTQQEDSAVYLCASSPRDRGLSGYTFGSGTRLTVV.

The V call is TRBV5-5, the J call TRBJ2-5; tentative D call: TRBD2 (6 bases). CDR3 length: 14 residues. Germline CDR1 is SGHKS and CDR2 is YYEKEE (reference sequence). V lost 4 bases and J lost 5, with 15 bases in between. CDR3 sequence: CASSQTGDGETQYF. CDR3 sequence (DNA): TGTGCCAGCAGCCAAACGGGAGATGGGGAGACCCAGTACTTC. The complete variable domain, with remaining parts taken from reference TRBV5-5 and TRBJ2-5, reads DAGVTQSPTHLIKTRGQQVTLRCSPISGHKSVSWYQQVLGQGPQFIFQYYEKEERGRGNFPDRFSARQFPNYSSELNVNALLLGDSALYLCASSQTGDGETQYFGPGTRLLVL.

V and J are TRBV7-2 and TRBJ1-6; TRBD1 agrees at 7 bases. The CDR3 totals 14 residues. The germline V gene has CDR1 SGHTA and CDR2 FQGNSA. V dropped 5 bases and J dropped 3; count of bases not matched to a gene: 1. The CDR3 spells CASSGTDYNSPLHF. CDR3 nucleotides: TGTGCCAGCAGCGGGACAGACTATAATTCACCCCTCCACTTT.

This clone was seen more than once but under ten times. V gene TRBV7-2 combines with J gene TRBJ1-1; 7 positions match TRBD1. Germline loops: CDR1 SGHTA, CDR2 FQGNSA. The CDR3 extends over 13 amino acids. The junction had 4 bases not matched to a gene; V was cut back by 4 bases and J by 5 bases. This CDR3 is CASSSGQLTEAFF. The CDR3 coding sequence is TGTGCCAGCAGCTCGGGACAGTTAACTGAAGCTTTCTTT.

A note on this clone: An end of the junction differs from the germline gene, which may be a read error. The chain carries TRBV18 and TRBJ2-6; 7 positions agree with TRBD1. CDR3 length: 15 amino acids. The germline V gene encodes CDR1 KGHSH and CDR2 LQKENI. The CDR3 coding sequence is TGTACCAGCTCGGTGACAGGGCTTGGGGCCAACGTCCTGACTTTC. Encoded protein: CTSSVTGLGANVLTF.

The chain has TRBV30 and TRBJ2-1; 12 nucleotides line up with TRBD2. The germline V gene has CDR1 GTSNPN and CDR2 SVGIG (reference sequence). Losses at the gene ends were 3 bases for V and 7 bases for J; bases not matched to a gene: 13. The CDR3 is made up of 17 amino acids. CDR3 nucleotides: TGTGCCTGGAGCCTTGGGTGGGCTAGCGGGAGGGGGAATGAGCAGTTCTTC. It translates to CAWSLGWASGRGNEQFF.

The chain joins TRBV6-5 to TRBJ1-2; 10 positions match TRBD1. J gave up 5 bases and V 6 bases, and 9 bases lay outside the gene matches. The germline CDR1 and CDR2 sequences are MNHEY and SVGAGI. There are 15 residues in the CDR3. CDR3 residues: CASRRPGQGSYGYTF. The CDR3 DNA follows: TGTGCCAGCAGAAGACCGGGACAGGGGTCGTATGGCTACACCTTC.

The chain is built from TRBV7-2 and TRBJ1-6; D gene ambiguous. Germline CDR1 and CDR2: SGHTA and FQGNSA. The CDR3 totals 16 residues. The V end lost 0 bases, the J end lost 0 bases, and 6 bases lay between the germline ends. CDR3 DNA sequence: TGTGCCAGCAGCTTAGCAATCAGCTCCTATAATTCACCCCTCCACTTT. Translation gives CASSLAISSYNSPLHF.

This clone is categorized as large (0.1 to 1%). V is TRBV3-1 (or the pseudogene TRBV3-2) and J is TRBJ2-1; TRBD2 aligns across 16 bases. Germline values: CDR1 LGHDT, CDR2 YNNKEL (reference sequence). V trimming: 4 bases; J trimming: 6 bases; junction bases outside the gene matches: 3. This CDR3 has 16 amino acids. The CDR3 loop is CASSPGLAGGPNEQFF. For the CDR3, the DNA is TGTGCCAGCAGCCCGGGACTAGCGGGGGGGCCCAATGAGCAGTTCTTC.

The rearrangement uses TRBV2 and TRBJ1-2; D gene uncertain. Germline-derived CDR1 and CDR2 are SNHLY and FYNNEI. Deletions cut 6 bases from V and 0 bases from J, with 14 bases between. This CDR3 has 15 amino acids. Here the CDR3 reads CASRRDIGSNYGYTF. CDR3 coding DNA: TGTGCCAGCAGAAGAGACATCGGGTCTAACTATGGCTACACCTTC.

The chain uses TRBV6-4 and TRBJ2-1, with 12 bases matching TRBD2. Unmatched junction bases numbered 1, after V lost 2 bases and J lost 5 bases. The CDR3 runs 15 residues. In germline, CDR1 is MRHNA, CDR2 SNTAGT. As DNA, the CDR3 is TGTGCCAGCAGTGACGGGACTAGCGGGCACAATGAGCAGTTCTTC. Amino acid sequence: CASSDGTSGHNEQFF.

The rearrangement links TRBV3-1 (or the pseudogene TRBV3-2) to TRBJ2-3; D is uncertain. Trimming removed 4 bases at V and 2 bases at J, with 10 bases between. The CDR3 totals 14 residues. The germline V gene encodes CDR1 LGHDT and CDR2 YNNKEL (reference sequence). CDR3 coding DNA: TGTGCCAGCAGCCGTCATGGAACCACAGATACGCAGTATTTT. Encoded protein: CASSRHGTTDTQYF.

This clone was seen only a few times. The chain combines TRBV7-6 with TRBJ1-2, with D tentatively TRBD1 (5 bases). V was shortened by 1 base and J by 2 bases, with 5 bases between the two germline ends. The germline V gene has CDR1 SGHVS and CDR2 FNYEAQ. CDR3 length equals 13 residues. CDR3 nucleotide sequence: TGTGCCAGCAGCTTAGGACAGAACTATGGCTACACCTTC. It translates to CASSLGQNYGYTF.

The CDR3 DNA reads TGTGCCAGCAGTCTGGGGGGCTATGGCTACACCTTC. Protein product: CASSLGGYGYTF. V is TRBV28 and J is TRBJ1-2; perhaps TRBD1 as D (5 bases). V lost 5 bases, J lost 4 bases, and 8 bases lay in between. CDR3 length: 12 residues. Germline assignment: CDR1 MDHEN and CDR2 SYDVKM.

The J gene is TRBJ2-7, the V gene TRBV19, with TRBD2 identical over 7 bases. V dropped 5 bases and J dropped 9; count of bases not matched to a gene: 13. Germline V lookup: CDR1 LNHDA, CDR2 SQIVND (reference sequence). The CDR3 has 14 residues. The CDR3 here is CASSAQGGPWGQYF. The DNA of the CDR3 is TGTGCCAGTAGTGCCCAGGGAGGGCCATGGGGGCAGTACTTC.

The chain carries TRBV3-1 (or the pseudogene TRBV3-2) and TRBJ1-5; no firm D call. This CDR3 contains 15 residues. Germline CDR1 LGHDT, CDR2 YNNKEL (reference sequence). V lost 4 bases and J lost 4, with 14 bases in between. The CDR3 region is CASSLSRPPNQPQHF. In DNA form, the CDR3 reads TGTGCCAGCAGCCTGAGCCGGCCCCCTAATCAGCCCCAGCATTTT.

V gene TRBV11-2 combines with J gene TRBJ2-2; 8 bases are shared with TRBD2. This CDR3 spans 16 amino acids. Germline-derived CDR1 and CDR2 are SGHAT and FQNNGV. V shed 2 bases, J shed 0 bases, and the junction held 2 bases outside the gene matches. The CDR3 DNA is TGTGCCAGCAGCTTAATGGGACTAGCGAACACCGGGGAGCTGTTTTTT. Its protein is CASSLMGLANTGELFF.

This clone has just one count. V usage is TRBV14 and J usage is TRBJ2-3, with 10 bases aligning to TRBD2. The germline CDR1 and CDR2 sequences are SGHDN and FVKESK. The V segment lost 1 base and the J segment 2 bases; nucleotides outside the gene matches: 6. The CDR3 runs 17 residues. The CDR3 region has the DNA TGTGCCAGCAGCCAAGCTAGCGGGGGATACGCCACAGATACGCAGTATTTT. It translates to CASSQASGGYATDTQYF.

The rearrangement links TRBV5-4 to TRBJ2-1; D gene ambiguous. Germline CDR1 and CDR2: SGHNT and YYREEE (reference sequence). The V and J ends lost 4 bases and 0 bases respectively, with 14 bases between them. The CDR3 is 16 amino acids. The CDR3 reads CASSRPVGSSYNEQFF. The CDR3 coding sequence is TGTGCCAGCAGCCGTCCGGTCGGAAGCTCCTACAATGAGCAGTTCTTC.

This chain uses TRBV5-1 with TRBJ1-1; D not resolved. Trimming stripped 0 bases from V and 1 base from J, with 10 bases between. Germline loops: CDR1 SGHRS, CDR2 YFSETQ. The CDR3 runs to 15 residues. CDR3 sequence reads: CASSLAGGQNTEAFF. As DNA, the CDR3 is TGCGCCAGCAGCTTGGCCGGCGGCCAGAACACTGAAGCTTTCTTT.

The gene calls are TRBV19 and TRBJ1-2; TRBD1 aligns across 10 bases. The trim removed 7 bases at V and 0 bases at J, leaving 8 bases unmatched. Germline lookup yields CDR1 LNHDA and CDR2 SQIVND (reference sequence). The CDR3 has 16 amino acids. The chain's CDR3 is CASTTGGGPTNYGYTF. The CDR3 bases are TGTGCCAGTACGACAGGGGGCGGGCCCACTAACTATGGCTACACCTTC. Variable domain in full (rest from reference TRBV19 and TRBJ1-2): DGGITQSPKYLFRKEGQNVTLSCEQNLNHDAMYWYRQDPGQGLRLIYYSQIVNDFQKGDIAEGYSVSREKKESFPLTVTSAQKNPTAFYLCASTTGGGPTNYGYTFGSGTRLTVV.

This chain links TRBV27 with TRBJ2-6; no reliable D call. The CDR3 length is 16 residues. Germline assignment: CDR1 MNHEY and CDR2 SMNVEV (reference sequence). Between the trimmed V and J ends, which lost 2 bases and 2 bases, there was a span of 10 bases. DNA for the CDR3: TGTGCCAGCAGTTTAGGTGTCCGAACTGGGGCCAACGTCCTGACTTTC. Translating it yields CASSLGVRTGANVLTF.